This T cell receptor (beta chain) was obtained from a study of preoperative IRX-2 immunotherapy in early breast cancer. The table came from immunoSEQ multiplex PCR; TCRdb's copy has only in-frame clones and leaves some out. Of some 25,000 clones in the sample, more than 80% were seen once. The junction had 16 bases not matched to a gene; V was cut back by 3 bases and J by 2 bases. Germline V gene lookup returns CDR1 SGHTA and CDR2 FQGNSA. The length of the CDR3 is 19 residues. The treatment denotes: preoperative locoregional IRX-2 cytokine immunotherapy. Preoperative locoregional IRX-2 cytokine immunotherapy was tested in the phase Ib source study.

Sample: tumor tissue, taken after IRX-2 immunotherapy. This TCR was sampled from a human donor with breast cancer. The chain carries TRBV7-2 and TRBJ2-7, with 10 bases that match TRBD2. The CDR3 nucleotides read TGTGCCAGCAGCTTCCTTTTTAGTCTAGCTAGCGGGGGTCCCTACGAGCAGTACTTC. This translates into CASSFLFSLASGGPYEQYF.